Given below is one T cell receptor (beta chain) in context. This CDR3 comprises 15 residues. V was clipped by 5 bases and J by 0 bases, with 14 bases between them. Germline V gene lookup returns CDR1 SEHNR and CDR2 FQNEAQ (reference sequence). Seattle's enrolled individuals joined amid active infection and were then monitored longitudinally. The data belong to a study of blood T cell repertoires in COVID-19. Study-wide context: Samples came from the United States, Italy and Spain, spanning acute and convalescent COVID-19. From T cells, B-cell-depleted T cells, or PBMCs came the material, which was cDNA or gDNA.

How the authors handled the data: How many nucleated cells were present was estimated from reference gene primer amplification. Profiled with immunoSEQ multiplex PCR; TCRdb holds only in-frame clones, not every one. V and J calls and clone size are those listed in that table; D and trimming were worked out from the DNA. The table lists roughly 100,000 clones, about 92% of them singletons. This clonotype was obtained from a young man with COVID-19, enrolled during active disease. Material for sequencing was peripheral blood. The genes are TRBV7-9 and TRBJ2-7; D possibly corresponds to TRBD1 (6 bases). The CDR3 protein is CASSIGQFSSYEQYF. CDR3 in DNA: TGTGCCAGCAGCATAGGACAGTTTTCCTCCTACGAGCAGTACTTC.